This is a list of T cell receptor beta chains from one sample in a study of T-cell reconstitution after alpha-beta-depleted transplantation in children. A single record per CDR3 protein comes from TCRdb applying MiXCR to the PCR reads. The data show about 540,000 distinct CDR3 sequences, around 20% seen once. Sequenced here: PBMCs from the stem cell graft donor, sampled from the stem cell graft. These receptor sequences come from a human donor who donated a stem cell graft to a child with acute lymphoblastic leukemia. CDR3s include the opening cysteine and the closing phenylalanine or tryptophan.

CASGPEGGDYGYTF	TRBJ1-2	TRBV6-1
CASSLPSKREKTQYF	TRBJ2-5	TRBV6-2/TRBV6-3
CATSRGMAGDKGNTIYF	TRBJ1-3	TRBV15
CALGRVIGEQFF	TRBJ2-1	TRBV10-3
CASSLLGQGAAYEQYF	TRBJ2-7	TRBV7-9
CASSLVGTEYNEQFF	TRBJ2-1	TRBV11-2
CASSQGDWPAEFF	TRBJ2-1	TRBV4-1
CASSQSSSPLHF	TRBJ1-6	TRBV4-1
CAWRGQGARNEKLFF	TRBJ1-4	TRBV30
CASSLVPAVSSNEQFF	TRBJ2-1	TRBV5-4
CASSLGIGMGRDRAETQYF	TRBJ2-5	TRBV11-1
CASSLGSLTRRNSPLHF	TRBJ1-6	TRBV7-8
CATSDLGGLDTEAFF	TRBJ1-1	TRBV24-1
CASTPEGKQPQHF	TRBJ1-5	TRBV2
CASSQSGTGKDTQYF	TRBJ2-3	TRBV4-1
CAISESTIFSYEQYF	TRBJ2-7	TRBV10-3
CASSSYTFDSRETQYF	TRBJ2-5	TRBV7-9
CASSSGQGANEQFF	TRBJ2-1	TRBV27
CASSSTLEGELFF	TRBJ2-2	TRBV7-9
CASSRLAGRWETQYF	TRBJ2-5	TRBV6-1
CASSPVGYQETQYF	TRBJ2-5	TRBV5-8
CASSRRQGEKLFF	TRBJ1-4	TRBV11-1
CASSLMVHNEQFF	TRBJ2-1	TRBV27
CASRGGTTIEQYF	TRBJ2-7	TRBV6-2/TRBV6-3
CASSEGRVGAHQETQYF	TRBJ2-5	TRBV25-1
CSAPSPAVVSNEQFF	TRBJ2-1	TRBV20-1
CASSLSRYTEAFF	TRBJ1-1	TRBV5-6
CAISESQSGHNEQFF	TRBJ2-1	TRBV10-3
CASDAGGPEQFF	TRBJ2-1	TRBV6-2/TRBV6-3
CASSLGRRREITGELFF	TRBJ2-2	TRBV12-3/TRBV12-4
CSVVPQGTEAFF	TRBJ1-1	TRBV29-1
CASSLGGVYNEQFF	TRBJ2-1	TRBV5-1
CASSARLVKRGTYEQYF	TRBJ2-7	TRBV19
CASSRGGDFEEQYF	TRBJ2-7	TRBV4-1
CASSRSSGLYEQYF	TRBJ2-7	TRBV12-3/TRBV12-4
CASQGLPNTGELFF	TRBJ2-2	TRBV12-3/TRBV12-4
CASSLAGWGVYAFF	TRBJ1-1	TRBV7-9
CASSYGAGPNTEAFF	TRBJ1-1	TRBV6-5
CASSFSRAIVDTEAFF	TRBJ1-1	TRBV7-9
CASSLGGLAAGNEQFF	TRBJ2-1	TRBV5-1
CASSWSPETQYF	TRBJ2-5	TRBV5-1
CASSFQRPTDTQYF	TRBJ2-3	TRBV7-3
CASSFGGGSGDYGYTF	TRBJ1-2	TRBV7-8
CASSLEWGLAGDNEQFF	TRBJ2-1	TRBV11-2
CASTHSSYNEQFF	TRBJ2-1	TRBV25-1
CASALAGFSTDTQYF	TRBJ2-3	TRBV19
CASSVRQDTNTGELFF	TRBJ2-2	TRBV5-1
CASSRTGGGSGANVLTF	TRBJ2-6	TRBV18
CASSFDSGREQFF	TRBJ2-1	TRBV4-1
CSARQGVMNTEAFF	TRBJ1-1	TRBV20-1
CATSKRPGTENIQYF	TRBJ2-4	TRBV15